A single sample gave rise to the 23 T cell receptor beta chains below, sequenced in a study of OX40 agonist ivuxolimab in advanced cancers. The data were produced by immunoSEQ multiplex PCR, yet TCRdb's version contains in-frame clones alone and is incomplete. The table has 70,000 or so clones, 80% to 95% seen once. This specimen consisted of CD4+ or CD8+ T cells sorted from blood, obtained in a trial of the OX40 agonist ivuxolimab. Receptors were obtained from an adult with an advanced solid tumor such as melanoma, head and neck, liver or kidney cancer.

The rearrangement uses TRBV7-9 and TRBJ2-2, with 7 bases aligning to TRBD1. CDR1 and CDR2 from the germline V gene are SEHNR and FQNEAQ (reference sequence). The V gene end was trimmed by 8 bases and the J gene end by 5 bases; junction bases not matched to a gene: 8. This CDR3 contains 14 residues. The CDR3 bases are TGTGCCAGCCGAATCACAGGGGAAACCGGGGAGCTGTTTTTT. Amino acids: CASRITGETGELFF.

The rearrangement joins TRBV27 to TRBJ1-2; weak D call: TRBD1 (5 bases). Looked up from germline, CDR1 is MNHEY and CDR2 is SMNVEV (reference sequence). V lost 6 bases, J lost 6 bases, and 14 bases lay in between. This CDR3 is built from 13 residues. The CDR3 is CASRPRAGHGYTF. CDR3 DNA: TGTGCCAGCAGACCTCGGGCAGGGCATGGCTACACCTTC.

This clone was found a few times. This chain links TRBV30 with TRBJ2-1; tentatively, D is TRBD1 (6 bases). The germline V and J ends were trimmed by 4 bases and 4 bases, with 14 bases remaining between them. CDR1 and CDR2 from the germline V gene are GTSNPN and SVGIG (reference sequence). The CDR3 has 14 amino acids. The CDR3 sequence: CAWTGALRYNEQFF. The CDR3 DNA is TGTGCCTGGACAGGGGCCCTAAGGTACAATGAGCAGTTCTTC.

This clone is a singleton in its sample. Written as DNA, the CDR3 is TGTGCCAGCAGTATCGTGGGAGGACCCCTCAATGAGCAGTTCTTC. It specifies CASSIVGGPLNEQFF. This chain connects TRBV28 to TRBJ2-1; a weak D match, TRBD2 (6 bases). Trimming stripped 5 bases from V and 6 bases from J, with 17 bases between. This CDR3 spans 15 amino acids. The germline V gene has CDR1 MDHEN and CDR2 SYDVKM.

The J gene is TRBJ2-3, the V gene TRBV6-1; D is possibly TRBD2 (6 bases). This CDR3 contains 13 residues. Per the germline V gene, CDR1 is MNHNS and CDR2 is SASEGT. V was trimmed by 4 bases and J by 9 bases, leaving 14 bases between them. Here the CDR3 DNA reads TGTGCCAGCAGTGTATGGGACTCGGGGACGCAGTATTTT. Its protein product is CASSVWDSGTQYF.

The CDR3 region is CASSLGTVGNTIYF. CDR3 nucleotides: TGCGCCAGCAGCTTAGGGACAGTAGGAAACACCATATATTTT. This chain links TRBV5-1 with TRBJ1-3; 7 positions agree with TRBD1. V gave up 2 bases and J gave up 4 bases; unmatched junction bases: 3. This CDR3 has 14 residues. Germline V lookup: CDR1 SGHRS, CDR2 YFSETQ. Filled out from reference TRBV5-1 and TRBJ1-3, the complete variable domain reads KAGVTQTPRYLIKTRGQQVTLSCSPISGHRSVSWYQQTPGQGLQFLFEYFSETQRNKGNFPGRFSGRQFSNSRSEMNVSTLELGDSALYLCASSLGTVGNTIYFGEGSWLTVV.

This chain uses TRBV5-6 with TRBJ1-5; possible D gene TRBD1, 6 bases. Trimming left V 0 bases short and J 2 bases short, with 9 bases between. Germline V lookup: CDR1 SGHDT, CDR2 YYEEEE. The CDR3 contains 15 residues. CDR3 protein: CASSLDGGGNQPQHF. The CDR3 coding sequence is TGTGCCAGCAGCTTGGATGGGGGCGGCAATCAGCCCCAGCATTTT.

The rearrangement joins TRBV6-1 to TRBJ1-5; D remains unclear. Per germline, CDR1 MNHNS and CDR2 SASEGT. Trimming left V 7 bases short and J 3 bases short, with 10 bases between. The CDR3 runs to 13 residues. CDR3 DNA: TGTGCCAGCAAAGTAGGACCCAATCAGCCCCAGCATTTT. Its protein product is CASKVGPNQPQHF.

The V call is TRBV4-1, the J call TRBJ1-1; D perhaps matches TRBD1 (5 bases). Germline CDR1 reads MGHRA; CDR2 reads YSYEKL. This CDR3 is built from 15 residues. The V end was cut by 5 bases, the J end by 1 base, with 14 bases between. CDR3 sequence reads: CASSAGIGQNTEAFF. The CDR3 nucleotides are TGCGCCAGCAGCGCAGGTATTGGACAGAACACTGAAGCTTTCTTT.

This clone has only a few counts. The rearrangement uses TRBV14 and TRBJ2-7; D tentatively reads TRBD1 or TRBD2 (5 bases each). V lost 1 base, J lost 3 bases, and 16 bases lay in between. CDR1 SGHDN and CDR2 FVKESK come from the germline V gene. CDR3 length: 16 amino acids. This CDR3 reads CASSQVSWYGGYEQYF. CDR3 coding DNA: TGTGCCAGCAGCCAAGTGTCGTGGTATGGGGGCTACGAGCAGTACTTC.

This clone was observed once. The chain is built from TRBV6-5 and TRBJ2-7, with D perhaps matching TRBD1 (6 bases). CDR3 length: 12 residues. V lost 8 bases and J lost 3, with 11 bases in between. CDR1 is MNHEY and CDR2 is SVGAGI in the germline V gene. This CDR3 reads CASGTNNYEQYF. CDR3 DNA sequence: TGTGCCAGCGGGACAAATAACTACGAGCAGTACTTC.

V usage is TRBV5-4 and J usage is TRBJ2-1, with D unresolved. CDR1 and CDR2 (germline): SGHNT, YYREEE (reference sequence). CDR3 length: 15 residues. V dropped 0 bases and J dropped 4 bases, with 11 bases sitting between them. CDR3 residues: CASSLDYQLYNEQFF. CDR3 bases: TGTGCCAGCAGCTTGGACTACCAACTTTACAATGAGCAGTTCTTC.

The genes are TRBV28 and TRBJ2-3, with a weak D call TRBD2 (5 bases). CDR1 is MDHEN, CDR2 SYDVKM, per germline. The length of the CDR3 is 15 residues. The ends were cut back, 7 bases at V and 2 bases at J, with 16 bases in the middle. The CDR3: CASNLGLLYTDTQYF. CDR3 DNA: TGTGCCAGCAACCTTGGACTCCTCTACACAGATACGCAGTATTTT.

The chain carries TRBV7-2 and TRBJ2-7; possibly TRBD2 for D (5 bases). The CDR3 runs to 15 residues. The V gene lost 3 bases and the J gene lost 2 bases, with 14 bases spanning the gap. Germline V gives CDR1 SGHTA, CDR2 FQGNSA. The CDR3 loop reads CASSLVTGTTYEQYF. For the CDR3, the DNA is TGTGCCAGCAGCTTGGTTACGGGAACAACCTACGAGCAGTACTTC.

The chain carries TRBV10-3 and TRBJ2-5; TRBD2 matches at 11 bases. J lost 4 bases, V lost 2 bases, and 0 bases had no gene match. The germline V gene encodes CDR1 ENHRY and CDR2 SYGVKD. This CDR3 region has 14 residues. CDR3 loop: CAISEGLAGETQYF. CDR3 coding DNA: TGTGCCATCAGTGAGGGACTAGCGGGAGAGACCCAGTACTTC.

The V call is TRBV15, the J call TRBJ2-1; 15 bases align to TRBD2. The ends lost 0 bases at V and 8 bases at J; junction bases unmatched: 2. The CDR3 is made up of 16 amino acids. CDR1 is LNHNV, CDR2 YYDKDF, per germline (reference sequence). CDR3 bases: TGTGCCACCAGCAGAGAGGGACTAGCGGGAGGCTATGAGCAGTTCTTC. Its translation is CATSREGLAGGYEQFF.

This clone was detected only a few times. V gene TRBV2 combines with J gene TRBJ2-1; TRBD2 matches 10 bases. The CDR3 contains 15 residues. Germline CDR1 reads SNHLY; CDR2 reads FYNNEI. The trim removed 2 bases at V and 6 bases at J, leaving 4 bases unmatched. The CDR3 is CASSELLAGANEQFF. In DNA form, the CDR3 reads TGTGCCAGCAGTGAACTCCTAGCGGGAGCCAATGAGCAGTTCTTC.

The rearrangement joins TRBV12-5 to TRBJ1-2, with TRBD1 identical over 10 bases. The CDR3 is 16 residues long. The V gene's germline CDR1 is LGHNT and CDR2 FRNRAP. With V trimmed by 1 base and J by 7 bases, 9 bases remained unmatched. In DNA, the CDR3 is TGTGCTAGTGGTTTGGCATCGACAGGGGGCGCGGTTGGCTACACCTTC. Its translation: CASGLASTGGAVGYTF. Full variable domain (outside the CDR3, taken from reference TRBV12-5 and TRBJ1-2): DARVTQTPRHKVTEMGQEVTMRCQPILGHNTVFWYRQTMMQGLELLAYFRNRAPLDDSGMPKDRFSAEMPDATLATLKIQPSEPRDSAVYFCASGLASTGGAVGYTFGSGTRLTVV.

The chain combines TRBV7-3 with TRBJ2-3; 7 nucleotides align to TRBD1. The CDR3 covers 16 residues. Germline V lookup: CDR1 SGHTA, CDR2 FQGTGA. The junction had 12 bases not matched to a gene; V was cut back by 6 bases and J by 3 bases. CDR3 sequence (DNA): TGTGCCAGCAGTCAACCCACAGGGGCGAATACAGATACGCAGTATTTT. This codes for CASSQPTGANTDTQYF.

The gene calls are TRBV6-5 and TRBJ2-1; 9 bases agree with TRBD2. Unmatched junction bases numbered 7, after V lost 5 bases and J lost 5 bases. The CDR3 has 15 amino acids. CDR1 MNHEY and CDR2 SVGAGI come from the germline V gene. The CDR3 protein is CASSGYSGRNNEQFF. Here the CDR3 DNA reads TGTGCCAGCAGTGGCTATAGCGGGAGAAACAATGAGCAGTTCTTC.

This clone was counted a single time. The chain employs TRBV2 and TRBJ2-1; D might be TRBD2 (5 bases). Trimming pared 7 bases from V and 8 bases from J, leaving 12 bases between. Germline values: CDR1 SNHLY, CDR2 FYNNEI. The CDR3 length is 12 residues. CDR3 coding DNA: TGTGCCAGCAAAATCGTGAGGGATGAGCAGTTCTTC. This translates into CASKIVRDEQFF.

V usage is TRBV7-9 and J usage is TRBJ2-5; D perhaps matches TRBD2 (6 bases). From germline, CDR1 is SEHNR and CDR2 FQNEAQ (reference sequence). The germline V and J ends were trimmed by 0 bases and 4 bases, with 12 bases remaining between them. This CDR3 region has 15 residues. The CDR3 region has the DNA TGTGCCAGCAGCTTAGCGGGAGGCCTTGCAGAGACCCAGTACTTC. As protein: CASSLAGGLAETQYF.

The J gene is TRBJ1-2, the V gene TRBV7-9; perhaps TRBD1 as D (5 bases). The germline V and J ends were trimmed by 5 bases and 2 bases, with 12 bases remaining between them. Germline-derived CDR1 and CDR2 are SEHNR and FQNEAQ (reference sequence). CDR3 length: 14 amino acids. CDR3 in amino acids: CASSGATENYGYTF. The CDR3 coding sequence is TGTGCCAGCAGCGGAGCGACAGAAAACTATGGCTACACCTTC.